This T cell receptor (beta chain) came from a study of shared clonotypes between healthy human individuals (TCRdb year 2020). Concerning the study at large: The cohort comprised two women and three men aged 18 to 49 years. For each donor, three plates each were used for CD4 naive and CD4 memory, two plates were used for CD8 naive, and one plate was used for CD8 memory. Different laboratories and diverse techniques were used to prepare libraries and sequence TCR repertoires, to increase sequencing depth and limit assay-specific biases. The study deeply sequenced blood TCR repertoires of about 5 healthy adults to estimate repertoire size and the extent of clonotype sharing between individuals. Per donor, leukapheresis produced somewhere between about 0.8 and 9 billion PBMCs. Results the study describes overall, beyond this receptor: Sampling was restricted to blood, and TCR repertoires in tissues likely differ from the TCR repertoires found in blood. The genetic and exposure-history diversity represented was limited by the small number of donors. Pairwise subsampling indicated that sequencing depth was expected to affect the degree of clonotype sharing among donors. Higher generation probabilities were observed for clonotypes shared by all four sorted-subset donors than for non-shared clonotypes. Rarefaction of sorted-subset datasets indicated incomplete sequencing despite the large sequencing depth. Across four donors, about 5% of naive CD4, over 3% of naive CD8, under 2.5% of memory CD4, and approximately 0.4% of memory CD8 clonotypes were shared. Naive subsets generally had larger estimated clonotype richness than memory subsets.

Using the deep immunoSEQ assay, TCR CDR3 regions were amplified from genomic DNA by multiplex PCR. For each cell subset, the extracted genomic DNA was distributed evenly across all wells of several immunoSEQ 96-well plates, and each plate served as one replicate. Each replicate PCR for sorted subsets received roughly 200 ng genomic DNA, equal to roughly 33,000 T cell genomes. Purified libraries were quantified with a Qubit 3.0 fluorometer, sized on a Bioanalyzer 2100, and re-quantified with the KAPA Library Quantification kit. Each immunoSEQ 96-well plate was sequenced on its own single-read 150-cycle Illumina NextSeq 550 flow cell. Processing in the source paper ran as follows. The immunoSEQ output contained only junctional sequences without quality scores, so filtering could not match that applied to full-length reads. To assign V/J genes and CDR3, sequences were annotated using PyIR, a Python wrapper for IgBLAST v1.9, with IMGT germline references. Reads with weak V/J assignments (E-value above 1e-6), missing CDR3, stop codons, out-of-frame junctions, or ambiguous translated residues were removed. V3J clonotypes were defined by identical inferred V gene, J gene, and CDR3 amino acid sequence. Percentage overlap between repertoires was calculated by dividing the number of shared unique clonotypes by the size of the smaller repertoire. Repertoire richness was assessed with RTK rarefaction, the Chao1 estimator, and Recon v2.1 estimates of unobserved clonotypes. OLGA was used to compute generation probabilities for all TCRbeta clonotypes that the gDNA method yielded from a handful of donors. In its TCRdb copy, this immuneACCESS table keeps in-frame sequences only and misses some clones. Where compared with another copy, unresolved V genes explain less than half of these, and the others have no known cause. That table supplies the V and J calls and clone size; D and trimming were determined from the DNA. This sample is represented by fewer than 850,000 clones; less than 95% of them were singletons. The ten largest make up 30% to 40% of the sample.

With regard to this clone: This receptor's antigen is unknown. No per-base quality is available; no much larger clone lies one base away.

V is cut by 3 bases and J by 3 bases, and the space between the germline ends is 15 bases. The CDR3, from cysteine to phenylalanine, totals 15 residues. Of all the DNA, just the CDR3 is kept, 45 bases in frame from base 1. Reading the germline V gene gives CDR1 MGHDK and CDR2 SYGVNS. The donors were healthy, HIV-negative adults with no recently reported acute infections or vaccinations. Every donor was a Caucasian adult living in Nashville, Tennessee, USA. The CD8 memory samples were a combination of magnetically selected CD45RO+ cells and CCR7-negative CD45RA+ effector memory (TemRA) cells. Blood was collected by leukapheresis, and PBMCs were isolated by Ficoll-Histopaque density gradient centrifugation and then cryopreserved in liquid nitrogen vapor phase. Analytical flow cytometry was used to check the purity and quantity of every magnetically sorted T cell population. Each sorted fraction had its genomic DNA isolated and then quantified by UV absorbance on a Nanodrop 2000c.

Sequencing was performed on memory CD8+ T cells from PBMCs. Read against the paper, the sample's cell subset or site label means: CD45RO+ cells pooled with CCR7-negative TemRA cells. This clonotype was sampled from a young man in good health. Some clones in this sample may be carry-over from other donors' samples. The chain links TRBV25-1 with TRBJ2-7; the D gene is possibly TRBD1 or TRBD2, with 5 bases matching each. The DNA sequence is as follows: TGTGCCAGCAGTGATTTGGGGACGGATTACTACGAGCAGTACTTC. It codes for CASSDLGTDYYEQYF.